The 26 T cell receptor beta chains reported below all come from one sample, sequenced in a study of blood T cells in healthy people across ages. A second roughly 7 to 12 cycle PCR used barcoded and J-beta primers. TCRdb reanalysed the 5' RACE reads using MiXCR and keeps one entry per CDR3 protein. The sample has hundreds of thousands of distinct CDR3 sequences, around 46% seen once. The sample consisted of blood. These TCRs come from a man aged 25-45 years in good health.

This chain joins TRBV15 and TRBJ1-1; D is undetermined. Germline values: CDR1 LNHNV, CDR2 YYDKDF (reference sequence). The CDR3 contains 13 residues. Trimming stripped 1 base from V and 5 bases from J, with 8 bases between. Here the CDR3 DNA reads TGTGCCACCAGCAGAGCTAGAGGGACTGAAGCTTTCTTT. It yields the protein CATSRARGTEAFF.

This clonotype was detected a few times. This chain links TRBV29-1 with TRBJ1-1; D not resolved. Germline CDR1 is SQVTM and CDR2 is ANQGSEA. Trimming stripped 6 bases from V and 3 bases from J, with 20 bases between. CDR3 size: 15 residues. CDR3 loop: CSVPKRAGRDTEAFF. The CDR3 coding sequence is TGCAGCGTCCCTAAGAGGGCAGGTAGGGACACTGAAGCTTTCTTT.

The V and J genes are TRBV29-1 and TRBJ2-2; D possibly corresponds to TRBD2 (6 bases). Trimming cost V 6 bases and J 3 bases, with 14 bases left between them. CDR1 SQVTM and CDR2 ANQGSEA come from the germline V gene. The CDR3 is 14 amino acids. CDR3 loop: CSVGGGEDTGELFF. CDR3 DNA sequence: TGCAGCGTAGGAGGCGGGGAAGACACCGGGGAGCTGTTTTTT.

The CDR3 DNA reads as TGCGCCAGCAGCTTAGGTTTGGATGCTTTCTTT. Translated, it gives CASSLGLDAFF. The chain carries TRBV5-1 and TRBJ1-1; D is ambiguous. Germline-derived CDR1 and CDR2 are SGHRS and YFSETQ. CDR3 length: 11 amino acids. V was clipped by 2 bases and J by 11 bases, with 10 bases between them. The full variable domain, in which reference TRBV5-1 and TRBJ1-1 provide the parts outside the CDR3, is KAGVTQTPRYLIKTRGQQVTLSCSPISGHRSVSWYQQTPGQGLQFLFEYFSETQRNKGNFPGRFSGRQFSNSRSEMNVSTLELGDSALYLCASSLGLDAFFGQGTRLTVV.

This clonotype came up a few times. V usage is TRBV20-1 and J usage is TRBJ2-7; 10 positions agree with TRBD2. This CDR3 spans 15 amino acids. The germline V gene encodes CDR1 DFQATT and CDR2 SNEGSKA (reference sequence). J gave up 4 bases and V 5 bases, and 11 bases lay outside the gene matches. The CDR3 nucleotides read TGCAGTGCTTCCATCCTAGCGGGGGCCAAATACGAGCAGTACTTC. Its translation: CSASILAGAKYEQYF.

The chain couples TRBV28 to TRBJ1-6; TRBD1 might be the D (6 bases). This CDR3 comprises 11 residues. The germline CDR1 and CDR2 sequences are MDHEN and SYDVKM. V dropped 6 bases and J dropped 9 bases, with 6 bases sitting between them. In DNA, the CDR3 is TGTGCCAGCAGACAGGGTTCACCCCTCCACTTT. This encodes CASRQGSPLHF.

The V gene is TRBV28, the J gene TRBJ2-6, with a possible D match to TRBD1 (6 bases). Germline V gene lookup returns CDR1 MDHEN and CDR2 SYDVKM. CDR3 length equals 19 residues. V was cut by 1 base and J by 4 bases, with 20 bases left in between. CDR3 nucleotides: TGTGCCAGCAGTTTATATGGGAGCAGGGGTCAAGGAGGGGCCAACGTCCTGACTTTC. It specifies CASSLYGSRGQGGANVLTF.

This clonotype has a handful of counts. The rearrangement links TRBV25-1 to TRBJ1-2; no firm D call. The CDR3 is 14 residues long. Germline CDR1 MGHDK, CDR2 SYGVNS. Trimming removed 7 bases from V and 2 bases from J, with 14 bases in between. CDR3 residues: CASTSSGNNYGYTF. For the CDR3, the DNA is TGTGCCAGCACCTCCAGCGGGAACAACTATGGCTACACCTTC.

This clonotype was observed a handful of times. The DNA for the CDR3 is TGCGCCAGCAGCCTACACCGGGACGGTACCTACGAGCAGTACTTC. Translating it yields CASSLHRDGTYEQYF. The chain uses TRBV4-3 and TRBJ2-7; the D gene could be TRBD1 or TRBD2 (5 bases each). The V gene's germline CDR1 is LGHNA and CDR2 YSLEER. The CDR3 spans 15 residues. V dropped 4 bases and J dropped 2 bases, with 15 bases sitting between them.

This rearrangement joins TRBV7-3 to TRBJ2-2; no clear D gene. V gave up 5 bases and J gave up 6 bases, with 7 bases separating them. Germline lookup yields CDR1 SGHTA and CDR2 FQGTGA. The CDR3 consists of 12 residues. The CDR3: CASSQRAGELFF. The CDR3 coding sequence is TGTGCCAGCAGCCAGAGAGCCGGGGAGCTGTTTTTT.

The V gene is TRBV29-1, the J gene TRBJ2-2; TRBD1 might be the D (6 bases). Looked up from germline, CDR1 is SQVTM and CDR2 is ANQGSEA. This CDR3 has 13 amino acids. The V end lost 2 bases, the J end lost 4 bases, and 8 bases lay between the germline ends. CDR3 in amino acids: CSVETGTTGELFF. For the CDR3, the DNA is TGCAGCGTTGAAACAGGGACCACCGGGGAGCTGTTTTTT.

CDR3 coding DNA: TGTGCCAGCAGTGAACAGGGCTTCCATCAGCCCCAGCATTTT. Translation: CASSEQGFHQPQHF. The J gene is TRBJ1-5, the V gene TRBV6-1; D perhaps matches TRBD1 (5 bases). Deletions cut 2 bases from V and 5 bases from J, with 10 bases between. The CDR3 is made up of 14 amino acids. Per germline, CDR1 MNHNS and CDR2 SASEGT.

The table lists this clonotype with a few counts. The chain combines TRBV5-4 with TRBJ1-2, with D unresolved. The CDR3 totals 13 residues. Trimming left V 6 bases short and J 4 bases short, with 13 bases between. CDR1 is SGHNT and CDR2 is YYREEE in the germline V gene (reference sequence). For the CDR3, the DNA is TGTGCCAGCAAGCCCCCGGAGGTCTATGGCTACACCTTC. Encoded protein: CASKPPEVYGYTF.

On this clonotype: At one end, the junction sequence differs from germline, possibly due to a read error. V gene TRBV7-6 combines with J gene TRBJ1-6; D is possibly TRBD1 (5 bases). The germline gives CDR1 SGHVS, CDR2 FNYEAQ. This CDR3 is 13 amino acids long. DNA of the CDR3: TGTGCCAGCAGCTTACGACAGAATTCACCCCCCCACTTT. It specifies CASSLRQNSPPHF.

This clonotype was seen only a few times. The J gene is TRBJ2-3, the V gene TRBV27; D possibly matches TRBD1 or TRBD2 (5 bases each). Looked up from germline, CDR1 is MNHEY and CDR2 is SMNVEV (reference sequence). V was clipped by 5 bases and J by 3 bases, with 12 bases between them. This CDR3 has 14 residues. CDR3 sequence reads: CASSVGPGTDTQYF. DNA of the CDR3: TGTGCCAGCAGTGTGGGGCCGGGGACAGATACGCAGTATTTT.

The chain joins TRBV7-2 to TRBJ2-3; TRBD2 is a possible D gene (6 bases). The J call may be mistaken, given a closer DNA end match to TRBJ2-7. CDR3 size: 18 residues. Germline CDR1 reads SGHTA; CDR2 reads FQGNSA. DNA of the CDR3: TGTGCCAGCAGCTTAGCTCAAAGTTACTCGGCTAGCGTCTACGAGCAGTACTTC. The encoded protein is CASSLAQSYSASVYEQYF.

This chain connects TRBV29-1 to TRBJ2-7; the D is unclear. The CDR3 runs to 12 residues. The germline V and J ends were trimmed by 5 bases and 0 bases, with 8 bases remaining between them. CDR1 is SQVTM, CDR2 ANQGSEA, per germline. DNA of the CDR3: TGCAGCGTTCTAAGTAGCTCCTACGAGCAGTACTTC. It specifies CSVLSSSYEQYF.

Written as DNA, the CDR3 is TGTGCCAGCAGCCCCGCCGGGACACTGAATTCACCCCTCCACTTT. Translating gives CASSPAGTLNSPLHF. The chain has TRBV28 and TRBJ1-6; maybe TRBD1 (6 bases). The CDR3 extends over 15 amino acids. With 6 bases removed from V and 7 bases from J, the gap between germline ends came to 16 bases. Germline CDR1 and CDR2: MDHEN and SYDVKM.

This clonotype appeared once. The chain has TRBV28 and TRBJ1-2, with D tentatively TRBD1 (6 bases). The CDR3 runs 14 residues. Between the trimmed V and J ends, which lost 6 bases and 8 bases, there was a span of 19 bases. Per germline, CDR1 MDHEN and CDR2 SYDVKM. CDR3 residues: CASSHGAQGYGYTF. The CDR3 DNA follows: TGTGCCAGCAGCCACGGGGCGCAGGGGTACGGCTACACCTTC.

To note about this clonotype: A much larger clone is a single base away; this may be a read error. This chain connects TRBV7-2 to TRBJ2-1, with TRBD1 matching 7 bases. CDR1 and CDR2 from the germline V gene are SGHTA and FQGNSA. CDR3 length: 14 amino acids. V gave up 5 bases and J gave up 10 bases; unmatched junction bases: 11. The CDR3 loop is CASSVHRGLGEQFF. CDR3 nucleotide sequence: TGTGCCAGCAGCGTCCACAGGGGTCTCGGGGAGCAGTTCTTC.

In this sample, this clonotype turned up a few times. The chain recombines TRBV27 with TRBJ2-2; TRBD2 agrees at 8 bases. Germline V gene sequence: CDR1 MNHEY, CDR2 SMNVEV (reference sequence). J lost 3 bases, V lost 2 bases, and 5 bases had no gene match. The CDR3 runs to 16 residues. The CDR3 reads CASSLLAGGYTGELFF. The CDR3 DNA reads TGTGCCAGCAGTTTACTGGCGGGGGGATACACCGGGGAGCTGTTTTTT.

This clonotype was seen more than once but under ten times. The CDR3 sequence is CASSRQGLNYEQYF. The CDR3 DNA reads as TGTGCCAGCAGCCGACAGGGTTTAAACTACGAGCAGTACTTC. The chain employs TRBV5-6 and TRBJ2-7, with 7 nucleotides matching TRBD1. This CDR3 spans 14 amino acids. The germline V gene encodes CDR1 SGHDT and CDR2 YYEEEE. Germline trimming cut 4 bases from V and 3 bases from J; bases unmatched to any gene: 7.

The J gene is TRBJ1-1, the V gene TRBV11-3, with 8 bases matching TRBD1. CDR1 SGHNT and CDR2 YENEEA come from the germline V gene. The CDR3 covers 12 residues. Trimming at V came to 1 base and at J to 11 bases, leaving 3 bases not matched to a gene. The CDR3, as DNA: TGTGCCAGCAGCTTAGCGACAGGGGTGGCTTTCTTT. Protein: CASSLATGVAFF.

This clonotype was counted between two and nine times. The chain has TRBV27 and TRBJ2-4; TRBD1 might be the D (6 bases). Trimming stripped 6 bases from V and 0 bases from J, with 12 bases between. The CDR3 runs to 15 residues. Per germline, CDR1 MNHEY and CDR2 SMNVEV (reference sequence). In DNA, the CDR3 is TGTGCCAGCAGACCTACAGGGCCAGCCAAAAACATTCAGTACTTC. Its translation: CASRPTGPAKNIQYF.

J is TRBJ2-3 and V is TRBV4-2, with D maybe TRBD2 (5 bases). V was clipped by 0 bases and J by 3 bases, with 16 bases between them. The CDR3 is made up of 17 amino acids. CDR1 and CDR2 (germline): LGHNA, YNFKEQ. The CDR3 sequence is CASSQDRQEEGTDTQYF. In DNA form, the CDR3 reads TGTGCCAGCAGCCAAGATCGGCAGGAGGAAGGTACAGATACGCAGTATTTT.

This clonotype occurred many times. The chain links TRBV6-6 to TRBJ1-2; D might be TRBD1 (6 bases). V lost 7 bases, J lost 7 bases, and 16 bases lay in between. The length of the CDR3 is 13 residues. Looked up from germline, CDR1 is MNHNY and CDR2 is SVGAGI (reference sequence). CDR3 nucleotide sequence: TGTGCCAGCACAAGGGGGGGGGCGCGTGGCTACACCTTC. It yields the protein CASTRGGARGYTF.